This TCR beta chain was sequenced during a study of tissue T cells after allogeneic stem cell transplantation (dated by TCRdb to the early 2020s). Broadly, across the study: The study profiled TCR beta repertoires in many tissues obtained from research autopsies of patients with and without GVHD, and also in mouse models of GVHD. The human arm was a prospective observational study without blinding or randomization.

To prepare the library, the immunoSEQ multiplex PCR assay was applied. TCRbeta CDR3 sequencing was performed at survey depth by Adaptive Biotechnologies, and CDR3 sequences, V/J genes, productive frequency and template counts were reported. Amplification of TCR beta CDR3 regions was performed from genomic DNA rather than from RNA. Processing in the source paper ran as follows. Jensen-Shannon divergence was used to quantify pairwise repertoire overlap between tissues, with a value of 1 indicating complete divergence and a value of 0 indicating identical repertoires. Tissues were clustered by single-linkage agglomerative hierarchical clustering of pairwise JSD values, and the clustering results were displayed as dendrograms. All patient samples were analyzed with GLIPH2 using simulation_depth 1000, kmer_min_depth 3 and cdr3_length_cutoff 8, and only groups containing more than two unique CDR3s were kept. A standardized tissue-overlap score was generated by extrapolating Jaccard GLIPH-group overlap across patients to a standard repertoire size of 1000 clones. To look at how diversity was associated with clinical or experimental variables, linear mixed-effect models were used, with tissue treated as a fixed effect and individual treated as a random effect. The table comes from immuneACCESS by way of TCRdb, which keeps in-frame sequences with V and J called. Part of the clones is missing from these tables; in studies checked, under half for an unresolved V gene and the rest for unknown reasons. The V and J calls and clone size come from that table; D and trimming were worked out from the DNA. The table for this sample lists approximately 7,000 clones; roughly half of them were counted only once. The ten largest clones add up to approximately 5% of the sample.

Points on this clone: Its cognate antigen has yet to be identified. Gene names and germline sequences here are the mouse ones. The CDR3 goes on 1 residue after the read ends, and that part is filled in from the germline J gene.

Explained via the paper, the time point label denotes: mouse harvest day 7 after allogeneic transplant. Each mouse graft consisted of 10^7 T-cell-depleted bone marrow cells plus 10^6 splenic CD5+ T cells and was given by tail vein injection. To model GVHD in mice, a major MHC-mismatch B6 (H2b) into BALB/c (H2d) model was used, and tissues were profiled at day 7 or 14. On day 7 or 14 post-transplant, mouse tissues and retro-orbital blood were harvested with separate sterile tools for each animal, and livers were flushed beforehand. Before genomic DNA isolation with the DNeasy Blood & Tissue Kit, mouse tissues were minced with razor blades in buffered saline. Per the germline V gene (reference sequence), SNHLY is the CDR1 and FYNGKV is the CDR2. V ends up 6 bases short and J 0 bases short, with an unmatched junction base count of 2. CDR3 length: 13 amino acids, cysteine to phenylalanine. Only the CDR3 bases that were read are kept: 36 of them, in frame from base 1.

The paper as a whole reports these results and caveats: The study did not determine which tissue TCRs were alloreactive or antigen-specific, and some clones might have been persisting host cells. Within patients, how anatomically similar tissues were was a major factor shaping TCR repertoire composition, regardless of disease or transplant status. In both patients and mice, T cells from blood and spleen picked up only a limited part of the TCR repertoire that was detected in tissues. Only a few T cell clones appeared in more than one patient, yet motif-based clustering showed tissue-specific repertoire signatures that were shared between patients. The patient cohort was small and varied clinically, and sampling depth was recognized as a limitation.

Recombination linked TRBV3 to TRBJ2-7; TRBD2 lines up with 7 middle nucleotides. This clonotype was obtained from a female BALB/c mouse given C57BL/6 T cells with graft-versus-host disease after an allogeneic hematopoietic cell transplant. Sequenced material: gut tissue. The CDR3 reads as follows: CASRWGDSYEQYF. CDR3 DNA, as far as it was read: TGTGCCAGCAGATGGGGGGACTCCTATGAACAGTAC.